This T cell receptor (beta chain) emerged from a study of T cell repertoires in cytomegalovirus infection. Study background: Matching HLA type and CMV infection were both indicated by public TCR beta signatures.

Broader study findings: Cumulative frequency (of public TCR beta family members) identified carriers of CMV plus the relevant HLA. CMV-specific TCR beta clonotypes restricted by HLA-C dominated the ex vivo response.

The CDR3 length is 15 residues. Trimming took 2 bases from V and 5 from J; bases not matched to a gene: 5. Looked up from germline, CDR1 is LGHDT and CDR2 is YNNKEL (reference sequence). As for this clonotype: The antigen is undetermined.

TCRdb analysed the reads with MiXCR anew, one entry per CDR3 protein. The sample yields around 440,000 distinct CDR3 sequences, about 11% seen once. The receptor was derived from a human donor in good health (CMV status not recorded). Some clones in this sample may be carry-over from other donors' samples. Sequenced sample: PBMCs. The V gene is TRBV3-1, the J gene TRBJ1-1; 10 nucleotides agree with TRBD1. The CDR3 nucleotides are TGTGCCAGCAGCCAATCCGGGACAGGGGCTACTGAAGCTTTCTTT. Translation: CASSQSGTGATEAFF.